The clone carrying this T cell receptor (beta chain) occurred a few times. Its antigen remains unknown. These data belong to a study of CD8+ T cells in alopecia areata. Cell sorting was applied to PBMCs, and CD4+ and CD8+ T cells were collected. TCR sequencing used cDNA made by reverse transcription of extracted RNA. Sequencing used immunoSEQ multiplex PCR; TCRdb keeps in-frame clones, though not all of them. The repertoire has 150,000 to 200,000 clones, around 55% of them found once; the top ten carry under 5.5%. V was pared by 6 bases and J by 1 base, with 10 bases between. The CDR3 totals 14 residues. Looked up from germline, CDR1 is SNHLY and CDR2 is FYNNEI. Findings of the study overall: Elevated clonality characterized lesional scalp relative to normal scalp, particularly in alopecia totalis/universalis. In scalp samples, resident alphabeta T cells of normal skin are also sequenced. Compared with mice, patients displayed less clear TCR sharing, possibly for HLA-related reasons.

This receptor was identified in a human donor in good health. Sequenced material: CD4+ T cells sorted from blood. This chain connects TRBV2 to TRBJ1-5, with D unclear. CDR3 coding DNA: TGTGCCAGCAGCTCCCAGAGGAGCAATCAGCCCCAGCATTTT. Protein product: CASSSQRSNQPQHF.